Presented here are 32 T cell receptor beta chains from one specimen sequenced in a study of blood T cell repertoires in COVID-19. The data were produced by immunoSEQ multiplex PCR, yet TCRdb's version contains in-frame clones alone and is incomplete. The sample lists 380,000 or so clones, about 90% occurring once. Specimen: peripheral blood. All receptors derive from a man in his forties with acute or convalescent COVID-19.

V and J are TRBV29-1 and TRBJ2-5, with TRBD2 identical over 7 bases. Germline assignment: CDR1 SQVTM and CDR2 ANQGSEA. J lost 4 bases, V lost 6 bases, and 5 bases had no gene match. This CDR3 has 12 residues. The CDR3 bases are TGCAGCGTGCGGTCTAGCGGAGAGACCCAGTACTTC. The encoded protein is CSVRSSGETQYF.

The rearrangement uses TRBV7-9 and TRBJ2-7, with D possibly being TRBD1 (7 bases). Germline CDR1 reads SEHNR; CDR2 reads FQNEAQ (reference sequence). Trimming removed 0 bases from V and 5 bases from J, with 23 bases in between. The CDR3 is 18 residues long. The CDR3 loop reads CASSLAGRTPQGGHEQYF. The CDR3 region has the DNA TGTGCCAGCAGCTTAGCGGGGAGGACACCTCAGGGGGGCCACGAGCAGTACTTC.

This clone has just a few counts. The V call is TRBV5-4, the J call TRBJ1-3; TRBD1 matches at 9 bases. Germline V gene lookup returns CDR1 SGHNT and CDR2 YYREEE (reference sequence). The CDR3 runs to 18 residues. V gave up 5 bases and J gave up 0 bases; unmatched junction bases: 12. The CDR3 region is CASSRRTGDPHSGNTIYF. The CDR3, as DNA: TGTGCCAGCAGTCGGAGGACAGGGGATCCCCACTCTGGAAACACCATATATTTT.

CDR3 nucleotide sequence: TGTGCCAGCAGCTCAAGACAGGGGCGGCAATACTGGGAGACCCAGTACTTC. Translated: CASSSRQGRQYWETQYF. The chain employs TRBV7-8 and TRBJ2-5; 8 bases agree with TRBD1. Per germline, CDR1 SGHVS and CDR2 FQNEAQ. Germline trimming cut 4 bases from V and 5 bases from J; bases unmatched to any gene: 15. The CDR3 spans 17 residues.

The V gene is TRBV6-6, the J gene TRBJ2-3; perhaps TRBD1 as D (5 bases). CDR1 and CDR2 from the germline V gene are MNHNY and SVGAGI (reference sequence). The CDR3 consists of 16 residues. With 0 bases removed from V and 0 bases from J, the gap between germline ends came to 10 bases. DNA for the CDR3: TGTGCCAGCAGTTACTCAGACAGTATCAGCACAGATACGCAGTATTTT. Encoded protein: CASSYSDSISTDTQYF.

The DNA of the CDR3 is TGTGCCAGTAGAGGGGACAGGGAGGTCACTGAAGCTTTCTTT. Translated: CASRGDREVTEAFF. The J gene is TRBJ1-1, the V gene TRBV19, with 9 bases matching TRBD1. Germline values: CDR1 LNHDA, CDR2 SQIVND (reference sequence). With V trimmed by 6 bases and J by 4 bases, 6 bases remained unmatched. The CDR3 consists of 14 residues.

The rearrangement links TRBV7-9 to TRBJ1-2; maybe TRBD1 (6 bases). This CDR3 is 11 amino acids long. Germline values: CDR1 SEHNR, CDR2 FQNEAQ (reference sequence). V lost 4 bases, J lost 8 bases, and 8 bases lay in between. CDR3 coding DNA: TGTGCCAGCAGCTCGGGGGGCGGCTACACCTTC. It codes for CASSSGGGYTF. Full variable domain (rest looked up from reference TRBV7-9 and TRBJ1-2): DTGVSQNPRHKITKRGQNVTFRCDPISEHNRLYWYRQTLGQGPEFLTYFQNEAQLEKSRLLSDRFSAERPKGSFSTLEIQRTEQGDSAMYLCASSSGGGYTFGSGTRLTVV.

J is TRBJ1-4 and V is TRBV5-1; 7 bases match TRBD1. Germline values: CDR1 SGHRS, CDR2 YFSETQ. The CDR3 runs 16 residues. V trimming: 3 bases; J trimming: 1 base; junction bases outside the gene matches: 6. This CDR3 is CASSSGQFGTNEKLFF. The CDR3 DNA reads as TGCGCCAGCAGCTCGGGACAGTTTGGAACTAATGAAAAACTGTTTTTT.

This clone was seen a single time. J is TRBJ1-3 and V is TRBV3-1 (or the pseudogene TRBV3-2); TRBD1 matches at 7 bases. V was clipped by 4 bases and J by 4 bases; unmatched bases: 13. This CDR3 comprises 17 residues. Looked up from germline, CDR1 is LGHDT and CDR2 is YNNKEL (reference sequence). The CDR3 loop is CASSRETYRGVGNTIYF. DNA for the CDR3: TGTGCCAGCAGCCGCGAAACTTACAGGGGCGTAGGAAACACCATATATTTT.

The V call is TRBV27, the J call TRBJ2-6; weak D call: TRBD2 (6 bases). CDR1 and CDR2 (germline): MNHEY, SMNVEV (reference sequence). CDR3 length: 18 residues. Trimming took 1 base from V and 0 from J, leaving 13 bases between them. The CDR3 region is CASSLYSGVSSGANVLTF. Here the CDR3 DNA reads TGTGCCAGCAGTTTATACTCGGGAGTCAGCTCTGGGGCCAACGTCCTGACTTTC. The complete variable domain, with remaining parts taken from reference TRBV27 and TRBJ2-6, reads EAQVTQNPRYLITVTGKKLTVTCSQNMNHEYMSWYRQDPGLGLRQIYYSMNVEVTDKGDVPEGYKVSRKEKRNFPLILESPSPNQTSLYFCASSLYSGVSSGANVLTFGAGSRLTVL.

This rearrangement joins TRBV30 to TRBJ1-2; the D is unclear. V was shortened by 4 bases and J by 6 bases, with 15 bases between the two germline ends. Germline V CDR1 and CDR2: GTSNPN, SVGIG (reference sequence). There are 13 residues in the CDR3. The CDR3 DNA follows: TGTGCCTGGATGATCCGGGTAAGAAATGGCTACACCTTC. It is translated as CAWMIRVRNGYTF.

The chain uses TRBV27 and TRBJ2-7, with 7 bases aligning to TRBD2. This CDR3 region has 17 residues. V lost 5 bases and J lost 0; bases outside the gene matches: 13. Germline V gene lookup returns CDR1 MNHEY and CDR2 SMNVEV (reference sequence). The CDR3 region is CASSPSGSGQPSYEQYF. CDR3 DNA: TGTGCCAGCAGTCCAAGTGGTAGCGGGCAACCCTCCTACGAGCAGTACTTC.

This clone was recorded only once. The chain combines TRBV9 with TRBJ1-1; a possible D gene is TRBD1 (6 bases). Germline V gene data show CDR1 as SGDLS and CDR2 as YYNGEE. The CDR3 extends over 16 amino acids. The V gene lost 3 bases and the J gene lost 5 bases, with 20 bases spanning the gap. CDR3 sequence reads: CASSAGLASRGTEAFF. The CDR3 DNA is TGTGCCAGCAGCGCTGGACTGGCCTCTAGGGGGACTGAAGCTTTCTTT. Looking up the rest from reference TRBV9 and TRBJ1-1 gives the full variable domain: DSGVTQTPKHLITATGQRVTLRCSPRSGDLSVYWYQQSLDQGLQFLIQYYNGEERAKGNILERFSAQQFPDLHSELNLSSLELGDSALYFCASSAGLASRGTEAFFGQGTRLTVV.

The V and J genes are TRBV19 and TRBJ2-1, with TRBD2 identical over 10 bases. The trim removed 8 bases at V and 5 bases at J, leaving 6 bases unmatched. The germline gives CDR1 LNHDA, CDR2 SQIVND (reference sequence). CDR3 size: 14 residues. The CDR3 reads CASGLAAHNNEQFF. The CDR3 DNA follows: TGTGCCAGTGGACTAGCGGCTCATAACAATGAGCAGTTCTTC.

This sequence joins TRBV27 and TRBJ1-4, with a weak D call TRBD1 (6 bases). The CDR3 loop spans 13 amino acids. CDR1 is MNHEY and CDR2 is SMNVEV in the germline V gene (reference sequence). V was pared by 8 bases and J by 7 bases, with 14 bases between. CDR3 sequence reads: CASGRGAPEKLFF. CDR3 coding DNA: TGTGCCAGCGGGAGGGGGGCGCCTGAAAAACTGTTTTTT.

This sequence joins TRBV28 and TRBJ2-5; 11 nucleotides agree with TRBD2. The length of the CDR3 is 17 residues. The germline V gene has CDR1 MDHEN and CDR2 SYDVKM. The J segment lost 5 bases and the V segment lost 6 bases, leaving 14 bases of the junction unmatched. This chain's CDR3 is CASRPDRASGRSETQYF. DNA of the CDR3: TGTGCCAGCAGACCCGACAGAGCTAGCGGGAGGTCGGAGACCCAGTACTTC.

J is TRBJ2-1 and V is TRBV11-1, with D maybe TRBD1 (5 bases). Trimming shortened V by 5 bases and J by 9 bases, and 14 bases separated the two germline ends. Germline V gene sequence: CDR1 SGHAT, CDR2 FQDESV (reference sequence). The CDR3 runs to 13 residues. The CDR3 region is CASSRDRSIEQFF. In DNA form, the CDR3 reads TGTGCCAGCAGCCGCGACAGATCCATTGAGCAGTTCTTC.

This chain uses TRBV4-1 with TRBJ1-2; 7 bases align to TRBD1. Germline CDR1 is MGHRA and CDR2 is YSYEKL. The CDR3 is 16 amino acids. Trimming cost V 4 bases and J 8 bases; bases outside gene matches: 16. For the CDR3, the DNA is TGCGCCAGCAGCCTAGGCCGGACAGGTGGAAATTGGGGCTACACCTTC. It translates to CASSLGRTGGNWGYTF.

For the CDR3, the DNA is TGTGCCAGCAGCCAAGTAGCGGGGCCGGTGTTTGAGCAGTTCTTC. Translation gives CASSQVAGPVFEQFF. The rearrangement uses TRBV4-2 and TRBJ2-1, with TRBD2 identical over 8 bases. This CDR3 comprises 15 residues. V was pared by 1 base and J by 9 bases, with 8 bases of the junction left unmatched. Germline V gene sequence: CDR1 LGHNA, CDR2 YNFKEQ.

The rearrangement links TRBV6-5 to TRBJ2-7; the D gene is possibly TRBD1 (5 bases). Trimming removed 5 bases at V and 7 bases at J, with 12 bases between. This CDR3 has 12 amino acids. The V gene's germline CDR1 is MNHEY and CDR2 SVGAGI. CDR3 sequence: CASSLSRGEQYF. The CDR3 DNA is TGTGCCAGCAGTCTTAGTAGGGGAGAGCAGTACTTC.

This chain connects TRBV18 to TRBJ2-3; 9 bases fit TRBD2. The length of the CDR3 is 14 residues. The V gene end was trimmed by 3 bases and the J gene end by 7 bases; junction bases not matched to a gene: 5. Looked up from germline, CDR1 is KGHSH and CDR2 is LQKENI. The CDR3 DNA reads as TGTGCCAGCTCACCCCCTAGCGGGAATTATACGCAGTATTTT. As protein: CASSPPSGNYTQYF.

V and J are TRBV27 and TRBJ2-7; 7 bases align to TRBD1. CDR3 size: 15 residues. V was clipped by 2 bases and J by 2 bases; unmatched bases: 6. Germline-derived CDR1 and CDR2 are MNHEY and SMNVEV (reference sequence). DNA of the CDR3: TGTGCCAGCAGTTTAGAGGTAGGGGGCGCCTACGAGCAGTACTTC. Its protein is CASSLEVGGAYEQYF.

This clone was observed a single time. The chain is built from TRBV9 and TRBJ2-3; a weak D match, TRBD2 (6 bases). Trimming stripped 2 bases from V and 4 bases from J, with 11 bases between. The germline CDR1 and CDR2 sequences are SGDLS and YYNGEE. This CDR3 has 14 residues. CDR3 DNA sequence: TGTGCCAGCAGCGTCTCCTGGGGGGCAGATACGCAGTATTTT. It yields the protein CASSVSWGADTQYF.

This chain connects TRBV29-1 to TRBJ2-3; 7 bases line up with TRBD1. The CDR3 is 13 amino acids. Per germline, CDR1 SQVTM and CDR2 ANQGSEA. V trimming: 8 bases; J trimming: 6 bases; junction bases outside the gene matches: 11. The CDR3 nucleotides are TGCAGCTCCATTAAGGGGGCATTCGATACGCAGTATTTT. This encodes CSSIKGAFDTQYF.

DNA of the CDR3: TGTGCCAGCAGTAATTTTCAGGGGAGCACAGATACGCAGTATTTT. It codes for CASSNFQGSTDTQYF. This chain uses TRBV4-2 with TRBJ2-3; TRBD1 is a possible D gene (6 bases). The germline CDR1 and CDR2 sequences are LGHNA and YNFKEQ. There are 15 residues in the CDR3. Trimming pared 6 bases from V and 0 bases from J, leaving 13 bases between.

This clone was recorded only once. The V and J genes are TRBV4-1 and TRBJ1-2; 8 bases are shared with TRBD1. The length of the CDR3 is 15 residues. CDR1 is MGHRA, CDR2 YSYEKL, per germline. The V gene end was trimmed by 1 base and the J gene end by 2 bases; junction bases not matched to a gene: 3. The CDR3 DNA reads as TGCGCCAGCAGCCAAGTGTGGACAGGGAACTATGGCTACACCTTC. This codes for CASSQVWTGNYGYTF.

The chain joins TRBV19 to TRBJ1-2; D is perhaps TRBD1 (5 bases). The CDR3 spans 15 residues. V lost 3 bases and J 4 bases, leaving 15 bases between the germline ends. CDR1 LNHDA and CDR2 SQIVND come from the germline V gene (reference sequence). CDR3 protein: CASSMSTDDGYGYTF. CDR3 DNA: TGTGCCAGTAGTATGTCGACAGACGATGGCTATGGCTACACCTTC.

The chain links TRBV5-6 to TRBJ2-7; tentatively, D is TRBD1 (6 bases). The germline V gene has CDR1 SGHDT and CDR2 YYEEEE. The CDR3 runs to 16 residues. V was clipped by 0 bases and J by 2 bases, with 15 bases between them. CDR3 nucleotide sequence: TGTGCCAGCAGCTTGGCGGGACACGGAGTAACCTACGAGCAGTACTTC. It specifies CASSLAGHGVTYEQYF.

The chain recombines TRBV4-2 with TRBJ1-3, with D unclear. CDR3 length: 18 residues. V gave up 1 base and J gave up 0 bases, with 16 bases separating them. Germline CDR1 LGHNA, CDR2 YNFKEQ. This CDR3 reads CASSQVGLAESSGNTIYF. DNA for the CDR3: TGTGCCAGCAGCCAAGTAGGCTTGGCGGAGAGCTCTGGAAACACCATATATTTT.

The chain combines TRBV28 with TRBJ1-5; D is unclear. CDR3 size: 14 residues. CDR1 and CDR2 from the germline V gene are MDHEN and SYDVKM. Between the trimmed V and J ends, which lost 5 bases and 2 bases, there was a span of 10 bases. The CDR3, as DNA: TGTGCCAGCAGTGAAGCCCTTCGCAATCAGCCCCAGCATTTT. It codes for CASSEALRNQPQHF.

The chain has TRBV7-6 and TRBJ2-3; tentative D call: TRBD2 (6 bases). The CDR3 has 17 amino acids. Trimming shortened V by 5 bases and J by 5 bases, and 23 bases separated the two germline ends. Germline CDR1 and CDR2: SGHVS and FNYEAQ. For the CDR3, the DNA is TGTGCCAGCAGCCCCCGTGTAATGACGGGAGAGGAAGATACGCAGTATTTT. Protein product: CASSPRVMTGEEDTQYF.

V usage is TRBV6-5 and J usage is TRBJ2-5; TRBD2 aligns across 8 bases. Germline V gene data show CDR1 as MNHEY and CDR2 as SVGAGI. V lost 2 bases to trimming and J lost 0 bases; unmatched junction nucleotides: 5. The CDR3 extends over 16 amino acids. CDR3 residues: CASSYQPRGDQETQYF. The CDR3 DNA sequence: TGTGCCAGCAGTTACCAACCGCGGGGGGACCAAGAGACCCAGTACTTC.